This entry lists 12 T cell receptor beta chains sequenced from one sample in a study of beta chain features in type 1 diabetes. Findings of the study overall: In every one of the four CD4+ subsets, TCRB CDR3s were moderately but significantly shorter in Type 1 diabetes patients.

No antigens are known for them. Expressed TCRB transcripts got sequenced, as all isolated RNA was reverse transcribed. The method was immunoSEQ multiplex PCR; TCRdb's version includes in-frame clones alone and lacks a portion of them. The sample lists almost 350,000 clones, roughly a tenth occurring once. The sample was central memory CD4+ T cells from blood. All receptors come from a man younger than 45 with type 1 diabetes.

This clone was seen a few times. The chain combines TRBV11-2 with TRBJ2-7; 9 bases align to TRBD2. Looked up from germline, CDR1 is SGHAT and CDR2 is FQNNGV. V lost 3 bases, J lost 6 bases, and 12 bases stayed unmatched. The CDR3 loop spans 16 amino acids. CDR3 protein: CASSFKAGGPLSEQYF. DNA of the CDR3: TGTGCCAGCAGCTTCAAAGCGGGGGGCCCCCTCTCCGAGCAGTACTTC. The entire variable domain, with the rest obtained from reference TRBV11-2 and TRBJ2-7, is as follows: EAGVAQSPRYKIIEKRQSVAFWCNPISGHATLYWYQQILGQGPKLLIQFQNNGVVDDSQLPKDRFSAERLKGVDSTLKIQPAKLEDSAVYLCASSFKAGGPLSEQYFGPGTRLTVT.

This clone was seen more than once but under ten times. V is TRBV5-6 and J is TRBJ2-5; D gene ambiguous. Looked up from germline, CDR1 is SGHDT and CDR2 is YYEEEE. Trimming removed 4 bases from V and 4 bases from J, with 14 bases in between. CDR3 length: 14 amino acids. CDR3 sequence (DNA): TGTGCCAGCAGCCCCCTGGACGACGTAGAGACCCAGTACTTC. Translated, it gives CASSPLDDVETQYF.

This clone was seen a few times. The V and J genes are TRBV21-1 and TRBJ2-2; the DNA was not compared with TRBD1, the D call given in the table. TRBV21-1 is assigned pseudogene status. The CDR3 runs to 15 residues. The CDR3 DNA is TGTGCCAGCAGCAAGTCAGGGGGCGAGAGCGGGGAGCTGTTTTTT. Translating it yields CASSKSGGESGELFF.

This clone was counted a few times. The chain recombines TRBV7-9 with TRBJ1-1; 7 positions agree with TRBD1. There are 12 residues in the CDR3. From germline, CDR1 is SEHNR and CDR2 FQNEAQ (reference sequence). Unmatched junction bases numbered 1, after V lost 1 base and J lost 8 bases. The DNA for the CDR3 is TGTGCCAGCAGCTTAGAGGACAGGGAAGCTTTCTTT. Its protein product is CASSLEDREAFF.

A few counts support this clone. The chain has TRBV9 and TRBJ2-3; the match to TRBD2 covers 11 bases. Trimming removed 3 bases from V and 5 bases from J; junction bases left unmatched: 11. CDR3 size: 17 residues. CDR1 SGDLS and CDR2 YYNGEE come from the germline V gene. CDR3 DNA sequence: TGTGCCAGCAGCGCCAGCTTTAGCGGGGGGGCTAGAGATACGCAGTATTTT. Protein product: CASSASFSGGARDTQYF.

CDR3 DNA sequence: TGTGCCAGCTCACCCCCCGTGCAGGGTAACACCGGGGAGCTGTTTTTT. Its translation: CASSPPVQGNTGELFF. This rearrangement joins TRBV18 to TRBJ2-2; tentatively, D is TRBD1 (5 bases). The CDR3 totals 16 residues. V lost 3 bases, J lost 2 bases, and 13 bases lay in between. Germline V gene lookup returns CDR1 KGHSH and CDR2 LQKENI. Based on the CDR3 plus reference TRBV18 and TRBJ2-2, the full variable domain is NAGVMQNPRHLVRRRGQEARLRCSPMKGHSHVYWYRQLPEEGLKFMVYLQKENIIDESGMPKERFSAEFPKEGPSILRIQQVVRGDSAAYFCASSPPVQGNTGELFFGEGSRLTVL.

This clone has more than one count but fewer than ten. J is TRBJ2-2 and V is TRBV7-9; no definite D call. The CDR3 spans 14 residues. V was pared by 4 bases and J by 1 base, with 7 bases between. From germline, CDR1 is SEHNR and CDR2 FQNEAQ (reference sequence). The CDR3: CASSYTGNTGELFF. CDR3 nucleotide sequence: TGTGCCAGCAGCTACACCGGGAACACCGGGGAGCTGTTTTTT. Filled out from reference TRBV7-9 and TRBJ2-2, the complete variable domain reads DTGVSQNPRHKITKRGQNVTFRCDPISEHNRLYWYRQTLGQGPEFLTYFQNEAQLEKSRLLSDRFSAERPKGSFSTLEIQRTEQGDSAMYLCASSYTGNTGELFFGEGSRLTVL.

There are a few counts of this clone. V is TRBV5-1 and J is TRBJ2-7, with D maybe TRBD1 (5 bases). This CDR3 has 13 amino acids. Germline V gene data show CDR1 as SGHRS and CDR2 as YFSETQ. The V gene lost 0 bases and the J gene lost 1 base, with 5 bases spanning the gap. CDR3 DNA: TGCGCCAGCAGCTTGGCAGGGTCCTACGAGCAGTACTTC. The encoded protein is CASSLAGSYEQYF. The entire variable domain, with the rest obtained from reference TRBV5-1 and TRBJ2-7, is as follows: KAGVTQTPRYLIKTRGQQVTLSCSPISGHRSVSWYQQTPGQGLQFLFEYFSETQRNKGNFPGRFSGRQFSNSRSEMNVSTLELGDSALYLCASSLAGSYEQYFGPGTRLTVT.

This chain uses TRBV30 with TRBJ1-6; 7 bases agree with TRBD1. The V and J ends lost 5 bases and 7 bases, in that order; junction bases with no gene match: 5. The germline CDR1 and CDR2 sequences are GTSNPN and SVGIG (reference sequence). CDR3 length: 13 residues. The CDR3 sequence: CAWGRDSNSPLHF. CDR3 sequence (DNA): TGTGCCTGGGGGCGGGACAGCAATTCACCCCTCCACTTT.

The CDR3, as DNA: TGCGCCAGCAGCTTGGGAACTAGCGGGGTGGCTGATACGCAGTATTTT. Translated, it gives CASSLGTSGVADTQYF. V gene TRBV5-1 combines with J gene TRBJ2-3; the match to TRBD2 covers 10 bases. V gave up 0 bases and J gave up 6 bases; unmatched junction bases: 7. Germline V gives CDR1 SGHRS, CDR2 YFSETQ. The CDR3 extends over 16 amino acids.

The chain joins TRBV29-1 to TRBJ1-6; D unresolved. The V and J ends lost 4 bases and 7 bases respectively, with 11 bases between them. The CDR3 loop spans 13 amino acids. Germline assignment: CDR1 SQVTM and CDR2 ANQGSEA. The DNA of the CDR3 is TGCAGCGTTGCGGCCGACCCAAATTCACCCCTCCACTTT. It codes for CSVAADPNSPLHF.

This clone was counted between two and nine times. The V and J genes are TRBV4-3 and TRBJ1-2; 7 bases are a match to TRBD1. The CDR3 has 14 amino acids. Germline-derived CDR1 and CDR2 are LGHNA and YSLEER. Trimming removed 6 bases from V and 4 bases from J; junction bases left unmatched: 8. The CDR3 nucleotides are TGCGCCAGCAGTCGGGACAGAAGTAGCTATGGCTACACCTTC. This codes for CASSRDRSSYGYTF.